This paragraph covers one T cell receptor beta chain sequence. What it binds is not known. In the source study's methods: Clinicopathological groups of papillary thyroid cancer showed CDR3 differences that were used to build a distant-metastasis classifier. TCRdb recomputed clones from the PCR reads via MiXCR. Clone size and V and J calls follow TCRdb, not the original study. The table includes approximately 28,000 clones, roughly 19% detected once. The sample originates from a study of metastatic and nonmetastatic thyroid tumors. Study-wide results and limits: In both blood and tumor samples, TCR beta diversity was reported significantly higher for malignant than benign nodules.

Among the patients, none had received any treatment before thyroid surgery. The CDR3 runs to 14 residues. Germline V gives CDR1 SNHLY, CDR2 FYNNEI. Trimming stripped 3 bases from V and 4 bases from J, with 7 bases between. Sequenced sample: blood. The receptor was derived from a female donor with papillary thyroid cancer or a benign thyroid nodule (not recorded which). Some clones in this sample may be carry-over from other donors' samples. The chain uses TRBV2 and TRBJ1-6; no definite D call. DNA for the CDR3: TGTGCCAGCAGTGACGGAGCGTATAATTCACCCCTCCACTTT. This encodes CASSDGAYNSPLHF.